Listed here are 11 T cell receptor beta chains from one sample, sequenced in a study of CD8 T cells in Susac syndrome. A quantity of about 0.45 to 1 ug RNA underwent reverse transcription using random hexamers. TCRdb reanalysed the immunoSEQ multiplex PCR reads using MiXCR and keeps one entry per CDR3 protein. The sample includes roughly 180,000 distinct CDR3 sequences, about 95% seen only once; the top ten take around 0.11%. The sequenced sample consisted of CD4+ T cells from PBMCs. The receptors originated from a human donor in good health.

V usage is TRBV20-1 and J usage is TRBJ2-4; D might be TRBD2 (7 bases). Germline loops: CDR1 DFQATT, CDR2 SNEGSKA (reference sequence). Trimming pared 2 bases from V and 9 bases from J, leaving 14 bases between. This CDR3 spans 13 amino acids. CDR3 coding DNA: TGCAGTGCTAGACTAGCGGAGGGGGGCATTCAGTACTTC. It codes for CSARLAEGGIQYF.

J is TRBJ2-5 and V is TRBV14, with D unresolved. Germline values: CDR1 SGHDN, CDR2 FVKESK. The CDR3 has 14 residues. The ends were cut back, 0 bases at V and 7 bases at J, with 12 bases in the middle. The chain's CDR3 is CASSQDLPPGTQYF. The CDR3 nucleotides are TGTGCCAGCAGCCAAGATCTTCCCCCGGGGACCCAGTACTTC. The entire variable domain, with the rest obtained from reference TRBV14 and TRBJ2-5, is as follows: EAGVTQFPSHSVIEKGQTVTLRCDPISGHDNLYWYRRVMGKEIKFLLHFVKESKQDESGMPNNRFLAERTGGTYSTLKVQPAELEDSGVYFCASSQDLPPGTQYFGPGTRLLVL.

This chain joins TRBV7-8 and TRBJ2-5; D is undetermined. The CDR3 spans 15 residues. The V end was cut by 0 bases, the J end by 2 bases, with 10 bases between. Per germline, CDR1 SGHVS and CDR2 FQNEAQ. DNA for the CDR3: TGTGCCAGCAGCTTAGCGAACGCAATACAAGAGACCCAGTACTTC. Translating it yields CASSLANAIQETQYF.

This clonotype has just one count. V usage is TRBV7-2 and J usage is TRBJ2-7; 9 bases align to TRBD2. V dropped 5 bases and J dropped 4; count of bases not matched to a gene: 12. Per the germline V gene, CDR1 is SGHTA and CDR2 is FQGNSA. This CDR3 is built from 16 residues. In DNA, the CDR3 is TGTGCCAGCAGCCCTTCTCGCGGGAGGGCCTTTTACGAGCAGTACTTC. It encodes CASSPSRGRAFYEQYF.

The V and J genes are TRBV27 and TRBJ2-7, with D unclear. The CDR3 totals 12 residues. The V end lost 8 bases, the J end lost 0 bases, and 8 bases lay between the germline ends. Per the germline V gene, CDR1 is MNHEY and CDR2 is SMNVEV (reference sequence). DNA for the CDR3: TGTGCCAGCCGGGCCTACTCCTACGAGCAGTACTTC. It yields the protein CASRAYSYEQYF.

The chain couples TRBV4-3 to TRBJ2-7; 8 bases match TRBD2. Trimming took 3 bases from V and 5 from J; bases not matched to a gene: 15. The CDR3 loop spans 17 amino acids. The germline CDR1 and CDR2 sequences are LGHNA and YSLEER. CDR3 region: CASSHREERERNHEQYF. The CDR3 DNA follows: TGCGCCAGCAGCCACCGAGAGGAGCGGGAGAGAAACCACGAGCAGTACTTC.

This chain links TRBV7-9 with TRBJ1-5; 7 bases are shared with TRBD1. This CDR3 is built from 15 residues. With V trimmed by 5 bases and J by 6 bases, 10 bases remained unmatched. CDR1 and CDR2 from the germline V gene are SEHNR and FQNEAQ (reference sequence). The CDR3 DNA reads TGTGCCAGCAGCACAGACAGGGAGCTTGGTCAGCCCCAGCATTTT. Translated, it gives CASSTDRELGQPQHF.

This chain uses TRBV5-1 with TRBJ2-6; 7 bases are a match to TRBD1. V trimming: 4 bases; J trimming: 3 bases; junction bases outside the gene matches: 10. Germline lookup yields CDR1 SGHRS and CDR2 YFSETQ. The CDR3 sequence is 17 residues long. CDR3 sequence: CASSTNRDRVGANVLTF. In DNA, the CDR3 is TGCGCCAGCAGCACCAACCGCGACAGGGTTGGGGCCAACGTCCTGACTTTC.

The chain joins TRBV28 to TRBJ2-3; TRBD2 might be the D (5 bases). From germline, CDR1 is MDHEN and CDR2 SYDVKM. Between the trimmed V and J ends, which lost 1 base and 3 bases, there was a span of 11 bases. The CDR3 has 15 residues. CDR3 loop: CASSLSGWRTDTQYF. The CDR3 nucleotides read TGTGCCAGCAGTTTATCGGGATGGAGAACAGATACGCAGTATTTT.

This clonotype has only a few counts. This CDR3 is CASRQGQETQYF. CDR3 bases: TGTGCCAGCAGACAGGGTCAAGAGACCCAGTACTTC. The chain joins TRBV28 to TRBJ2-5; weak D call: TRBD1 (6 bases). The CDR3 sequence is 12 residues long. The germline gives CDR1 MDHEN, CDR2 SYDVKM. V dropped 6 bases and J dropped 2 bases, with 7 bases sitting between them.

This sequence joins TRBV7-9 and TRBJ1-1; D gene uncertain. This CDR3 is built from 15 residues. The V gene's germline CDR1 is SEHNR and CDR2 FQNEAQ (reference sequence). Trimming left V 0 bases short and J 1 base short, with 9 bases between. This chain's CDR3 is CASSLADIQNTEAFF. The CDR3 bases are TGTGCCAGCAGCTTAGCCGACATACAGAACACTGAAGCTTTCTTT.